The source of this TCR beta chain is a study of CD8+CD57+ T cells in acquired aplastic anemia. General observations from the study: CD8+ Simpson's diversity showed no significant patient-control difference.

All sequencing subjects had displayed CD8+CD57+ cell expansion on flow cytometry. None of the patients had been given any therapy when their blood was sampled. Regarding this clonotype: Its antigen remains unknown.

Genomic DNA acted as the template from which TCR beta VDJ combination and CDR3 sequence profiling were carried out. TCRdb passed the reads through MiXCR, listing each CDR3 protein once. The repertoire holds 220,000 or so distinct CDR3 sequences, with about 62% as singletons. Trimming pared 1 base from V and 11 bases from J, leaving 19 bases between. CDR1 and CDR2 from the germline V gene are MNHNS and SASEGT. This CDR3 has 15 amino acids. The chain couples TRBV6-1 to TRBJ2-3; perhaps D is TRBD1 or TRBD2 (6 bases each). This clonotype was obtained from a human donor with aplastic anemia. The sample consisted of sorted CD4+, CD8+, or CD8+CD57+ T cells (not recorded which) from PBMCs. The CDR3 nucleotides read TGTGCCAGCAGTGAAGAAGGGGGGAGTTGGAATGAGCAGTATTTT. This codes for CASSEEGGSWNEQYF.